What follows is one T cell receptor beta chain and its context. Its target is not known. The data stem from a study of cytomegalovirus exposure and HLA in healthy donors. TCRdb's table, derived via immunoSEQ multiplex PCR, lists solely in-frame clones and lacks some. Found here are 220,000 or so clones, around 87% of them singletons; the top ten hold approximately 2%. Study-level findings and limits: Generally TCR sequences proved uncommon, though certain public TCRs appeared in numerous donors. Cytomegalovirus status was reportedly diagnosed by the classifier with high specificity and sensitivity.

The sequencing input was PBMCs. The TCR sequence derives from a woman between 18 and 30 years old in good health and CMV-seropositive.

CDR3 region: CASSLRQGNNEQFF. CDR3 DNA sequence: TGTGCCAGCAGCTTAAGACAGGGTAACAATGAGCAGTTCTTC. The V and J genes are TRBV11-3 and TRBJ2-1, with 7 bases fitting TRBD1. The CDR3 length is 14 residues. The ends lost 2 bases at V and 5 bases at J; junction bases unmatched: 3. Germline values: CDR1 SGHNT, CDR2 YENEEA.